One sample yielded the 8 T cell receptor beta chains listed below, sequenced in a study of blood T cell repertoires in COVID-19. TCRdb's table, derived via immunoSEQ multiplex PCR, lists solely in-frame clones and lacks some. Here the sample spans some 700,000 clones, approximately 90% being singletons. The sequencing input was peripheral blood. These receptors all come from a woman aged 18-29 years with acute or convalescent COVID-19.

CDR3 in amino acids: CASSQDGEEDTDTQYF. The CDR3 DNA reads TGCGCCAGCAGCCAAGATGGGGAGGAAGACACAGATACGCAGTATTTT. The chain combines TRBV4-3 with TRBJ2-3; a possible D gene is TRBD2 (6 bases). CDR3 length equals 16 residues. Germline lookup yields CDR1 LGHNA and CDR2 YSLEER. V gave up 0 bases and J gave up 2 bases, with 12 bases separating them.

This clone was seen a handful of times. The CDR3 region has the DNA TGCGCCAGCAGGACCCAGGGGGTAGAAGCTTTCTTT. Protein sequence: CASRTQGVEAFF. V gene TRBV4-1 combines with J gene TRBJ1-1; 7 nucleotides line up with TRBD1. There are 12 residues in the CDR3. Per the germline V gene, CDR1 is MGHRA and CDR2 is YSYEKL. V was clipped by 6 bases and J by 8 bases; unmatched bases: 6.

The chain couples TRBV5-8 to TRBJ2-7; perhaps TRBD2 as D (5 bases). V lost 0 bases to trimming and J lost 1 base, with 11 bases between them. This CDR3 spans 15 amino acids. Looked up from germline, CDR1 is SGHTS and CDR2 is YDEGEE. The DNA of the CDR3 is TGTGCCAGCAGCTTGGGGCGAGGGCTTTCCTACGAGCAGTACTTC. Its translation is CASSLGRGLSYEQYF.

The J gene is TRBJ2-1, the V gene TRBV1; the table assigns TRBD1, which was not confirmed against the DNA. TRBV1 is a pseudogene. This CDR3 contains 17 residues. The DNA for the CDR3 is TGCACCAGCAGTTTGCTGTTCGAAAAAAACAGGGAAGGTGAGCAGTTCTTC. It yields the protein CTSSLLFEKNREGEQFF.

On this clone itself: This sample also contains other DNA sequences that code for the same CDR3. The CDR3 protein is CASSPGTGNQPQHF. CDR3 DNA sequence: TGTGCCAGCAGCCCCGGGACAGGGAATCAGCCCCAGCATTTT. The rearrangement joins TRBV7-9 to TRBJ1-5; the match to TRBD1 covers 9 bases. V lost 5 bases and J lost 4; bases outside the gene matches: 3. This CDR3 comprises 14 residues. Germline V gene data show CDR1 as SEHNR and CDR2 as FQNEAQ (reference sequence).

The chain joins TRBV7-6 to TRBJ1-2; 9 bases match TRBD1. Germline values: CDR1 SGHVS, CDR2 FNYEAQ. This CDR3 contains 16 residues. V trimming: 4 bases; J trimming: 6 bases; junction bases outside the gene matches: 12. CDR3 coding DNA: TGTGCCAGCAGCTGGCACCTGGCGAGACAGGGGGATGGCTACACCTTC. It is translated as CASSWHLARQGDGYTF.

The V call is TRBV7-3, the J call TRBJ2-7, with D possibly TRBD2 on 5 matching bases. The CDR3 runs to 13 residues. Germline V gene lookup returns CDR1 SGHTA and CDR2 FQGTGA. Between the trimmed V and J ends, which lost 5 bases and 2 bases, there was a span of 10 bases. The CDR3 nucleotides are TGTGCCAGCAGCCCACTGAGGGCCTACGAGCAGTACTTC. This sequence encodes CASSPLRAYEQYF.

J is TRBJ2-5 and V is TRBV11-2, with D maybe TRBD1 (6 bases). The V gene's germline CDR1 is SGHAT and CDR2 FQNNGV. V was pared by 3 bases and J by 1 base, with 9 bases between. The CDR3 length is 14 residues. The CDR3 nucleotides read TGTGCCAGCAGCTTGGGGGCGGGCCAAGAGACCCAGTACTTC. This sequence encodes CASSLGAGQETQYF.